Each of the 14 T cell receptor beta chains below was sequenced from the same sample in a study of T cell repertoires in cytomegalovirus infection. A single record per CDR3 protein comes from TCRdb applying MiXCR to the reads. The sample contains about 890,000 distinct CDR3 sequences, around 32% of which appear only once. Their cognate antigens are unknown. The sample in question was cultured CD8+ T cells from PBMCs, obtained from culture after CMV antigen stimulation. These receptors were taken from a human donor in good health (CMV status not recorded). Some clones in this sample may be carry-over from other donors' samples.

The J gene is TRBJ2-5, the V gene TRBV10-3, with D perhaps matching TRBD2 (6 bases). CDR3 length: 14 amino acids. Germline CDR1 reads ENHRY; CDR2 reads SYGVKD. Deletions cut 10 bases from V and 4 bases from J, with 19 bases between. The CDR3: CATFPGASAETQYF. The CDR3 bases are TGTGCCACGTTTCCTGGGGCTAGCGCAGAGACCCAGTACTTC.

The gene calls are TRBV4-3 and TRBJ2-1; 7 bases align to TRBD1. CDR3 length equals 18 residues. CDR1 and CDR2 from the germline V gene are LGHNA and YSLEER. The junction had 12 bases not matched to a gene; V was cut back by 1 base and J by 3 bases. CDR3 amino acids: CASSQVWRRTGHYNEQFF. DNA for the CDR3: TGCGCCAGCAGCCAAGTTTGGCGTCGGACAGGCCACTACAATGAGCAGTTCTTC.

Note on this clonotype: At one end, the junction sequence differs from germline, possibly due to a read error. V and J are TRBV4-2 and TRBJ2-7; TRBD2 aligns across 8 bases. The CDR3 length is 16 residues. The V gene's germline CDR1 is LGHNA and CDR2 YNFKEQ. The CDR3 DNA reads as TGTGCCAGCAGCCAAGACAAGCGGGGGAGCTCCCACGAGCAGTACTTC. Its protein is CASSQDKRGSSHEQYF.

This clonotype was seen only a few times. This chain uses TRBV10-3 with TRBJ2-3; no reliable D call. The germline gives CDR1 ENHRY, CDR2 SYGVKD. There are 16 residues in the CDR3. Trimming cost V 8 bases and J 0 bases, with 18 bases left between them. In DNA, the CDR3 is TGTGCCATCCACGCCTCCGGATCAACTAGCACAGATACGCAGTATTTT. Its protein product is CAIHASGSTSTDTQYF.

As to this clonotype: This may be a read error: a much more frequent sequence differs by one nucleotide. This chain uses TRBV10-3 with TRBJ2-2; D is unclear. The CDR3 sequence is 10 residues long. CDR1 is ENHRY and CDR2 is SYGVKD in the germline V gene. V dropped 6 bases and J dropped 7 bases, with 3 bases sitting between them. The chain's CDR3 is CAIRGGELFF. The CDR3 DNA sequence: TGTGCCATCAGAGGCGGGGAGCTGTTTTTT.

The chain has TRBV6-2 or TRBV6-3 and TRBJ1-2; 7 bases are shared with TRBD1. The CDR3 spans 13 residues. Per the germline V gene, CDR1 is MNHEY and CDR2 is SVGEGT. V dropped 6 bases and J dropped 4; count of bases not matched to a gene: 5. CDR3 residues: CASSGTATYGYTF. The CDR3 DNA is TGTGCCAGCAGCGGGACAGCGACCTATGGCTACACCTTC.

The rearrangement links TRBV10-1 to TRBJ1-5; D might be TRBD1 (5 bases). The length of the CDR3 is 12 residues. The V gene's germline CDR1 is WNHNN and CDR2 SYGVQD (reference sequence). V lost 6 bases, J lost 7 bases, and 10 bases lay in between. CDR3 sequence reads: CASRETGQPQHF. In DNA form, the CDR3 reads TGCGCCAGCAGGGAAACAGGACAGCCCCAGCATTTT.

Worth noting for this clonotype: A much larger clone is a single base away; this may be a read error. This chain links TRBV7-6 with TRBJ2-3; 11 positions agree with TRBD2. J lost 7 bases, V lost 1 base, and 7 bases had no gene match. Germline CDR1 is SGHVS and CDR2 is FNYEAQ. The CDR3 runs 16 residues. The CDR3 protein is CASSLDSGGADNTQYF. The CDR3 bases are TGTGCCAGCAGCTTAGATAGCGGGGGGGCCGACAATACGCAGTATTTT.

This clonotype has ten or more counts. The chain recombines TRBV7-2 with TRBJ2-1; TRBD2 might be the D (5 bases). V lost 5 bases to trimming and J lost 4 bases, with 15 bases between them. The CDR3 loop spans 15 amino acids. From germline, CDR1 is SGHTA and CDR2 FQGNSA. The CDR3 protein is CASSERSSQYNEQFF. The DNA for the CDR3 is TGTGCCAGCAGCGAAAGGTCTAGCCAGTACAATGAGCAGTTCTTC.

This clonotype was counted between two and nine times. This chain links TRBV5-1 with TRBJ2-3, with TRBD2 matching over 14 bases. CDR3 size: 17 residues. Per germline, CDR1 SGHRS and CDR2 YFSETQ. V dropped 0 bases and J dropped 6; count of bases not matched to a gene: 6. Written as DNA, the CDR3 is TGCGCCAGCAGCTTGGAAGGACTAGCGGGGGGATTGGATACGCAGTATTTT. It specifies CASSLEGLAGGLDTQYF. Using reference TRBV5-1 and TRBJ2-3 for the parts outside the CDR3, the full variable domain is KAGVTQTPRYLIKTRGQQVTLSCSPISGHRSVSWYQQTPGQGLQFLFEYFSETQRNKGNFPGRFSGRQFSNSRSEMNVSTLELGDSALYLCASSLEGLAGGLDTQYFGPGTRLTVL.

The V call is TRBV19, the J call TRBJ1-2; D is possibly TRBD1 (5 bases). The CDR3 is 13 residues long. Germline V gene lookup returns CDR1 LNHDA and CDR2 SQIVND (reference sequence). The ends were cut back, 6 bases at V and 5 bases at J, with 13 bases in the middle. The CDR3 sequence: CASRGDLLYGYTF. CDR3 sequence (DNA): TGTGCCAGTAGGGGGGATCTTTTATATGGCTACACCTTC.

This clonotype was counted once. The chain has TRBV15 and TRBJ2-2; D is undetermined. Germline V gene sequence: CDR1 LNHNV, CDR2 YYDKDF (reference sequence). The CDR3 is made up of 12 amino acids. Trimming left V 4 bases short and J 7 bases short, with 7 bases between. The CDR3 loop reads CATSIKGGELFF. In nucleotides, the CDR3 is TGTGCCACCAGCATAAAGGGCGGGGAGCTGTTTTTT.

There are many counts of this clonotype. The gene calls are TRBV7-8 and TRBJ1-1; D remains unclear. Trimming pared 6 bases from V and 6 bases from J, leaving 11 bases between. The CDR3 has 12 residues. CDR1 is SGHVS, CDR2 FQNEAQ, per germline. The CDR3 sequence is CASSSGVSEAFF. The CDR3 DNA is TGTGCCAGCAGTTCCGGGGTCTCTGAAGCTTTCTTT.

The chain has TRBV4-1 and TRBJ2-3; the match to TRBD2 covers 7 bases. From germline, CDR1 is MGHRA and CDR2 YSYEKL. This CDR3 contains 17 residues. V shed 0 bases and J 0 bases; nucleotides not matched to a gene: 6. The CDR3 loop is CASSQDWWGGSTDTQYF. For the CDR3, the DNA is TGCGCCAGCAGCCAAGATTGGTGGGGGGGAAGCACAGATACGCAGTATTTT.